This is a list of T cell receptor beta chains from one sample in a study of cytomegalovirus exposure and HLA in healthy donors. Sequencing used immunoSEQ multiplex PCR; TCRdb keeps in-frame clones, though not all of them. The sample consists of 170,000 or so clones, 84% of them appearing once. Sequencing was performed on PBMCs. Receptors were obtained from a man younger than 30 in good health and CMV-seronegative. Both conserved end residues are part of each CDR3. The order of the fields is CDR3 protein, CDR3 DNA, V gene, clone size, D gene, J gene. D genes are given only for firm matches. A row's size may be missing; if present it is once, few, many or a size class.

CDR3 protein: CAGTLGGRPGNTIYF
CDR3 DNA: TGTGCCGGAACGTTGGGGGGGCGACCTGGAAACACCATATATTTT
V gene: TRBV7-9
clone size: few
D gene: -
J gene: TRBJ1-3

CDR3 protein: CASRAGTGLAGELFF
CDR3 DNA: TGTGCCAGCAGGGCCGGGACAGGGCTCGCCGGGGAGCTGTTTTTT
V gene: TRBV6-5
clone size: -
D gene: TRBD1
J gene: TRBJ2-2

CDR3 protein: CASTKLAGLYNEQFF
CDR3 DNA: TGTGCCAGCACCAAGCTAGCGGGCCTATACAATGAGCAGTTCTTC
V gene: TRBV7-2
clone size: -
D gene: TRBD2
J gene: TRBJ2-1

CDR3 protein: CASSLEWMVGREDTEAFF
CDR3 DNA: TGTGCCAGCAGCTTAGAATGGATGGTGGGCAGGGAGGACACTGAAGCTTTCTTT
V gene: TRBV7-9
clone size: -
D gene: -
J gene: TRBJ1-1

CDR3 protein: CASSQDLGDRGYEQYF
CDR3 DNA: TGCGCCAGCAGCCAAGACCTGGGGGACAGGGGCTACGAGCAGTACTTC
V gene: TRBV4-1
clone size: -
D gene: TRBD1
J gene: TRBJ2-7

CDR3 protein: CASSTGTGDEQYF
CDR3 DNA: TGTGCCAGCAGTACCGGGACAGGGGACGAGCAGTACTTC
V gene: TRBV27
clone size: -
D gene: TRBD1
J gene: TRBJ2-7

CDR3 protein: CASSEYGGLGNTIYF
CDR3 DNA: TGTGCCAGCAGTGAATACGGGGGGCTGGGAAACACCATATATTTT
V gene: TRBV25-1
clone size: -
D gene: -
J gene: TRBJ1-3

CDR3 protein: CASSVNRGRADTQYF
CDR3 DNA: TGTGCCAGCAGTGTGAACAGGGGGAGGGCAGATACGCAGTATTTT
V gene: TRBV6-4
clone size: -
D gene: -
J gene: TRBJ2-3

CDR3 protein: CASKGDSGMRNELFF
CDR3 DNA: TGTGCCAGTAAAGGGGATAGCGGGATGAGGAACGAGCTGTTTTTT
V gene: TRBV9
clone size: -
D gene: TRBD2
J gene: TRBJ2-2

CDR3 protein: CASSIRMVRGTDTQYF
CDR3 DNA: TGTGCCAGTAGTATCCGGATGGTCCGGGGGACAGATACGCAGTATTTT
V gene: TRBV19
clone size: -
D gene: -
J gene: TRBJ2-3

CDR3 protein: CASKDRGVGELFF
CDR3 DNA: TGTGCCAGCAAGGACAGGGGAGTCGGGGAGCTGTTTTTT
V gene: TRBV6-1
clone size: -
D gene: TRBD1
J gene: TRBJ2-2

CDR3 protein: CSATGGGGYTF
CDR3 DNA: TGCAGTGCTACAGGGGGCGGCGGCTACACCTTC
V gene: TRBV20-1
clone size: -
D gene: TRBD1
J gene: TRBJ1-2

CDR3 protein: CASSATPHEQFF
CDR3 DNA: TGCGCCAGCAGTGCTACCCCCCATGAGCAGTTCTTC
V gene: TRBV10-1
clone size: -
D gene: -
J gene: TRBJ2-1

CDR3 protein: CSVRTGKGEQYF
CDR3 DNA: TGCAGCGTTCGGACAGGGAAGGGCGAGCAGTACTTC
V gene: TRBV29-1
clone size: once
D gene: TRBD1
J gene: TRBJ2-7

CDR3 protein: CASSLEPGTGPLDTQYF
CDR3 DNA: TGTGCCAGCAGTTTAGAGCCCGGGACTGGCCCCCTAGATACGCAGTATTTT
V gene: TRBV28
clone size: -
D gene: -
J gene: TRBJ2-3

CDR3 protein: CASSSGTDTQYF
CDR3 DNA: TGCGCCAGCAGTTCAGGGACAGATACGCAGTATTTT
V gene: TRBV5-1
clone size: -
D gene: -
J gene: TRBJ2-3

CDR3 protein: CSVATGEYGYTF
CDR3 DNA: TGCAGCGTCGCGACAGGGGAGTATGGCTACACCTTC
V gene: TRBV29-1
clone size: -
D gene: TRBD1
J gene: TRBJ1-2

CDR3 protein: CASSAGQVGTGELFF
CDR3 DNA: TGTGCCAGCAGCGCTGGACAGGTGGGGACCGGGGAGCTGTTTTTT
V gene: TRBV28
clone size: -
D gene: TRBD1
J gene: TRBJ2-2

CDR3 protein: CASSPRQVSSYEQYF
CDR3 DNA: TGTGCCAGCAGCCCCAGACAGGTGAGCTCCTACGAGCAGTACTTC
V gene: TRBV28
clone size: -
D gene: -
J gene: TRBJ2-7

CDR3 protein: CASFSTSYEQYF
CDR3 DNA: TGTGCCAGCTTTAGTACGTCCTACGAGCAGTACTTC
V gene: TRBV27
clone size: -
D gene: -
J gene: TRBJ2-7

CDR3 protein: CAWSGDRASYEQYF
CDR3 DNA: TGTGCCTGGAGTGGGGACAGGGCCTCCTACGAGCAGTACTTC
V gene: TRBV30
clone size: -
D gene: TRBD1
J gene: TRBJ2-7

CDR3 protein: CSVRTGGFYGYTF
CDR3 DNA: TGCAGCGTTAGGACAGGGGGCTTCTATGGCTACACCTTC
V gene: TRBV29-1
clone size: once
D gene: TRBD1
J gene: TRBJ1-2

CDR3 protein: CASSTPRGAEAFF
CDR3 DNA: TGTGCCAGCAGCACCCCTCGGGGGGCTGAAGCTTTCTTT
V gene: TRBV6-5
clone size: few
D gene: -
J gene: TRBJ1-1

CDR3 protein: CRETRWREAPDTQYF
CDR3 DNA: TGCAGGGAGACTAGGTGGCGGGAGGCGCCAGATACGCAGTATTTT
V gene: TRBV29-1
clone size: -
D gene: TRBD2
J gene: TRBJ2-3

CDR3 protein: CASSSGQGAGNQPQHF
CDR3 DNA: TGTGCCAGCAGTTCTGGACAGGGGGCCGGCAATCAGCCCCAGCATTTT
V gene: TRBV28
clone size: -
D gene: TRBD1
J gene: TRBJ1-5

CDR3 protein: CASSSPLRPYEQYF
CDR3 DNA: TGCGCCAGCAGCTCCCCCCTCAGGCCCTACGAGCAGTACTTC
V gene: TRBV5-1
clone size: -
D gene: -
J gene: TRBJ2-7

CDR3 protein: CASSFLAESPLHF
CDR3 DNA: TGTGCCAGCAGCTTTCTGGCGGAATCACCCCTCCACTTT
V gene: TRBV11-1
clone size: -
D gene: -
J gene: TRBJ1-6

CDR3 protein: CAVQTRTYEQYF
CDR3 DNA: TGTGCCGTCCAAACTCGTACCTACGAGCAGTACTTC
V gene: TRBV10-3
clone size: few
D gene: -
J gene: TRBJ2-7

CDR3 protein: CASSPTLVGEQFF
CDR3 DNA: TGTGCCAGCAGCCCGACTCTTGTGGGTGAGCAGTTCTTC
V gene: TRBV7-2
clone size: few
D gene: -
J gene: TRBJ2-1

CDR3 protein: CAISDTTQETQYF
CDR3 DNA: TGTGCCATCAGTGATACAACCCAAGAGACCCAGTACTTC
V gene: TRBV10-3
clone size: -
D gene: -
J gene: TRBJ2-5

CDR3 protein: CASTRDRDRTGELFF
CDR3 DNA: TGTGCCAGCACTCGGGACAGGGATCGCACCGGGGAGCTGTTTTTT
V gene: TRBV6-6
clone size: -
D gene: TRBD1
J gene: TRBJ2-2

CDR3 protein: CASSREAVGSYEQYF
CDR3 DNA: TGCGCCAGTTCCCGGGAGGCGGTGGGCTCCTACGAGCAGTACTTC
V gene: TRBV5-1
clone size: -
D gene: TRBD2
J gene: TRBJ2-7

CDR3 protein: CASSSILGTGRHEQYF
CDR3 DNA: TGTGCCAGCAGCTCAATTCTAGGGACAGGGCGACACGAGCAGTACTTC
V gene: TRBV11-2
clone size: -
D gene: TRBD1
J gene: TRBJ2-7

CDR3 protein: CASSPVGGEQYF
CDR3 DNA: TGTGCCAGCAGCCCCGTAGGGGGCGAGCAGTACTTC
V gene: TRBV7-9
clone size: -
D gene: -
J gene: TRBJ2-7

CDR3 protein: CASSPQDRAGTGELFF
CDR3 DNA: TGTGCCAGCAGTCCCCAGGACAGGGCGGGCACCGGGGAGCTGTTTTTT
V gene: TRBV27
clone size: -
D gene: TRBD1
J gene: TRBJ2-2

CDR3 protein: CASSLRSGVYEQYF
CDR3 DNA: TGTGCCAGCAGCTTGCGTTCAGGGGTCTACGAGCAGTACTTC
V gene: TRBV5-6
clone size: -
D gene: -
J gene: TRBJ2-7

CDR3 protein: CASSGGTGGVYEQYF
CDR3 DNA: TGTGCCAGCAGCGGAGGGACAGGGGGTGTCTACGAGCAGTACTTC
V gene: TRBV11-2
clone size: -
D gene: TRBD1
J gene: TRBJ2-7